These 7 T cell receptor beta chains share one sample of origin, sequenced in a study of cytomegalovirus exposure and HLA in healthy donors. It was with 60 Vbeta and 13 Jbeta primers that the PCR ran. This table comes from immunoSEQ multiplex PCR, and its TCRdb copy is limited to in-frame clones, with some not included. Here the sample spans 180,000 or so clones, 76% being singletons. Sample: PBMCs. These TCRs come from a man aged 18 to 29 in good health and CMV-seronegative.

This chain uses TRBV9 with TRBJ2-7, with D perhaps TRBD1 (6 bases). Germline-derived CDR1 and CDR2 are SGDLS and YYNGEE. This CDR3 region has 14 residues. V lost 0 bases, J lost 7 bases, and 14 bases lay in between. The CDR3 protein is CASSVGQADLEQYF. DNA of the CDR3: TGTGCCAGCAGCGTAGGACAGGCGGACCTGGAGCAGTACTTC.

This clone was picked up a small number of times. The chain joins TRBV19 to TRBJ2-3; D is perhaps TRBD2 (6 bases). There are 16 residues in the CDR3. CDR1 LNHDA and CDR2 SQIVND come from the germline V gene (reference sequence). The ends were cut back, 0 bases at V and 6 bases at J, with 16 bases in the middle. As DNA, the CDR3 is TGTGCCAGTAGTATAGATTCGCGGGATATTAGGGATACGCAGTATTTT. Protein product: CASSIDSRDIRDTQYF.

This clone has just a few counts. The rearrangement joins TRBV30 to TRBJ1-1; tentatively, D is TRBD1 (5 bases). The CDR3 consists of 11 residues. The germline V gene has CDR1 GTSNPN and CDR2 SVGIG (reference sequence). Trimming removed 5 bases from V and 8 bases from J, with 12 bases in between. The CDR3 spells CAWGGYGEAFF. The CDR3 DNA sequence: TGTGCCTGGGGGGGGTATGGGGAAGCTTTCTTT.

This clone was counted a few times. V is TRBV15 and J is TRBJ2-5, with 7 bases identical to TRBD2. The germline CDR1 and CDR2 sequences are LNHNV and YYDKDF (reference sequence). CDR3 length: 18 residues. J lost 0 bases, V lost 0 bases, and 10 bases had no gene match. As DNA, the CDR3 is TGTGCCACCAGCAGAGACCGCTGGGTGGGGGGGGACCAAGAGACCCAGTACTTC. It specifies CATSRDRWVGGDQETQYF.

The rearrangement links TRBV5-1 to TRBJ1-6; unclear D gene. Trimming left V 0 bases short and J 3 bases short, with 7 bases between. This CDR3 contains 15 residues. Per the germline V gene, CDR1 is SGHRS and CDR2 is YFSETQ. This chain's CDR3 is CASSLVGGYNSPLHF. CDR3 bases: TGCGCCAGCAGCTTGGTCGGCGGCTATAATTCACCCCTCCACTTT.

The chain employs TRBV5-4 and TRBJ2-5; perhaps TRBD1 as D (6 bases). V dropped 3 bases and J dropped 2 bases, with 14 bases sitting between them. The CDR3 sequence is 15 residues long. Germline V gene data show CDR1 as SGHNT and CDR2 as YYREEE (reference sequence). The CDR3, as DNA: TGTGCCAGCAGCTCAACGGGGACAACTCAAGAGACCCAGTACTTC. It specifies CASSSTGTTQETQYF.

This clone was recorded once. The rearrangement uses TRBV27 and TRBJ1-5; 9 nucleotides line up with TRBD1. Germline values: CDR1 MNHEY, CDR2 SMNVEV (reference sequence). Trimming cost V 10 bases and J 3 bases; bases outside gene matches: 4. The CDR3 extends over 13 amino acids. The CDR3 is CATGTGPNQPQHF. The CDR3 coding sequence is TGTGCCACCGGGACAGGGCCCAATCAGCCCCAGCATTTT.